These 17 T cell receptor beta chains originate from one sample sequenced in a study of blood T cell repertoires in COVID-19. TCRdb's table, derived via immunoSEQ multiplex PCR, lists solely in-frame clones and lacks some. The table includes fewer than 30,000 clones, about 80% detected once. Sample: peripheral blood. All receptors derive from a human donor in a cohort sampled during active COVID-19.

The count of this clone is one. This chain joins TRBV4-2 and TRBJ2-7; no clear D. Germline loops: CDR1 LGHNA, CDR2 YNFKEQ. The V end lost 4 bases, the J end lost 3 bases, and 16 bases lay between the germline ends. The CDR3 extends over 15 amino acids. The chain's CDR3 is CASSPGFGSHYEQYF. The DNA of the CDR3 is TGTGCCAGCAGCCCCGGGTTCGGTTCCCACTACGAGCAGTACTTC.

The genes are TRBV7-9 and TRBJ1-1, with D perhaps TRBD1 (6 bases). The V end lost 2 bases, the J end lost 3 bases, and 13 bases lay between the germline ends. Germline CDR1 SEHNR, CDR2 FQNEAQ (reference sequence). CDR3 length: 15 amino acids. The CDR3 DNA reads TGTGCCAGCAGCTTATTACAGGGAGGGGACACTGAAGCTTTCTTT. This gives the protein CASSLLQGGDTEAFF.

The rearrangement links TRBV7-6 to TRBJ2-7; D may be TRBD1 (6 bases). This CDR3 comprises 15 residues. V shed 2 bases and J shed 2 bases, with 13 bases lying between them. The germline CDR1 and CDR2 sequences are SGHVS and FNYEAQ. CDR3 bases: TGTGCCAGCAGCTTAAGGTGGGGGACAACCTACGAGCAGTACTTC. As protein: CASSLRWGTTYEQYF.

The gene calls are TRBV19 and TRBJ2-2; 9 bases fit TRBD1. The CDR3 is made up of 17 amino acids. The germline CDR1 and CDR2 sequences are LNHDA and SQIVND (reference sequence). Trimming took 6 bases from V and 6 from J; bases not matched to a gene: 14. CDR3 DNA sequence: TGTGCCAGTAGAAGAAGATCCGGGGACAGGGAGGCCGGGGAGCTGTTTTTT. It yields the protein CASRRRSGDREAGELFF.

This chain links TRBV7-2 with TRBJ2-3, with no clear D. Looked up from germline, CDR1 is SGHTA and CDR2 is FQGNSA. V was trimmed by 5 bases and J by 2 bases, leaving 8 bases between them. CDR3 length: 13 amino acids. CDR3 DNA: TGTGCCAGCAGCCCAGCGTACACAGATACGCAGTATTTT. This sequence encodes CASSPAYTDTQYF.

This chain connects TRBV5-1 to TRBJ1-2; weak D call: TRBD1 (6 bases). CDR1 is SGHRS, CDR2 YFSETQ, per germline. The CDR3 loop spans 18 amino acids. Trimming cost V 0 bases and J 0 bases, with 18 bases left between them. DNA for the CDR3: TGCGCCAGCAGCTTGGACCCCCAGGGGACAACCGCTAACTATGGCTACACCTTC. Residues: CASSLDPQGTTANYGYTF.

V is TRBV11-2 and J is TRBJ2-1, with TRBD2 matching over 7 bases. CDR3 length: 15 amino acids. Germline trimming cut 5 bases from V and 6 bases from J; bases unmatched to any gene: 10. Germline lookup yields CDR1 SGHAT and CDR2 FQNNGV. The CDR3, as DNA: TGTGCCAGCAGCCACCCAAGACTAGCTGTCAATGAGCAGTTCTTC. Residues: CASSHPRLAVNEQFF.

V is TRBV3-1 (or the pseudogene TRBV3-2) and J is TRBJ2-7, with a weak D call TRBD1 (5 bases). The V and J ends lost 5 bases and 8 bases respectively, with 25 bases between them. The germline CDR1 and CDR2 sequences are LGHDT and YNNKEL (reference sequence). The CDR3 spans 16 residues. This CDR3 is CASSAPPRDNSHQQYF. The CDR3 region has the DNA TGTGCCAGCAGCGCACCCCCCAGGGATAATTCTCACCAGCAGTACTTC.

The V gene is TRBV6-1, the J gene TRBJ1-1; D is undetermined. Germline CDR1 and CDR2: MNHNS and SASEGT. V was clipped by 0 bases and J by 7 bases, with 21 bases between them. This CDR3 comprises 17 residues. CDR3 sequence reads: CASSEAWHDRGGVEAFF. DNA for the CDR3: TGTGCCAGCAGTGAAGCCTGGCATGATCGGGGTGGCGTTGAAGCTTTCTTT.

The chain uses TRBV9 and TRBJ2-2; 11 nucleotides line up with TRBD2. V lost 2 bases, J lost 3 bases, and 6 bases stayed unmatched. CDR3 size: 17 residues. In germline, CDR1 is SGDLS, CDR2 YYNGEE. The CDR3 loop is CASSVGRGLADTGELFF. The CDR3, as DNA: TGTGCCAGCAGCGTCGGCCGGGGACTAGCGGACACCGGGGAGCTGTTTTTT.

V usage is TRBV6-5 and J usage is TRBJ2-7, with unresolved D. Germline V gene data show CDR1 as MNHEY and CDR2 as SVGAGI. The CDR3 runs 14 residues. V shed 2 bases and J shed 0 bases, with 8 bases lying between them. CDR3 bases: TGTGCCAGCAGTTACAGCGTCAGCTCCTACGAGCAGTACTTC. Protein product: CASSYSVSSYEQYF.

V gene TRBV29-1 combines with J gene TRBJ2-7; the match to TRBD2 covers 7 bases. Germline trimming cut 4 bases from V and 1 base from J; bases unmatched to any gene: 13. This CDR3 has 16 residues. CDR1 and CDR2 (germline): SQVTM, ANQGSEA. CDR3 in DNA: TGCAGCGTTGCCGGCACCCTAGCGGAAGCGTCCTACGAGCAGTACTTC. Translated, it gives CSVAGTLAEASYEQYF.

This sequence joins TRBV6-5 and TRBJ1-2; D perhaps matches TRBD1 (5 bases). V was cut by 6 bases and J by 0 bases, with 14 bases left in between. The CDR3 sequence is 15 residues long. Germline V gene lookup returns CDR1 MNHEY and CDR2 SVGAGI. The CDR3 reads CASSLGQNANYGYTF. The DNA for the CDR3 is TGTGCCAGCAGCCTCGGACAAAACGCTAACTATGGCTACACCTTC.

The V call is TRBV5-1, the J call TRBJ1-1; D perhaps matches TRBD1 (6 bases). The CDR3 consists of 14 residues. CDR1 and CDR2 (germline): SGHRS, YFSETQ. The ends were cut back, 5 bases at V and 1 base at J, with 12 bases in the middle. CDR3 protein: CASSSGEGNTEAFF. The CDR3 DNA sequence: TGCGCCAGCAGTTCAGGGGAGGGGAACACTGAAGCTTTCTTT.

This chain uses TRBV7-9 with TRBJ2-3; TRBD1 agrees at 7 bases. Germline V gene lookup returns CDR1 SEHNR and CDR2 FQNEAQ (reference sequence). The CDR3 has 15 residues. Trimming cost V 4 bases and J 3 bases; bases outside gene matches: 7. CDR3 nucleotide sequence: TGTGCCAGCAGCTCAGGGGGTAGACTTACAGATACGCAGTATTTT. Its protein is CASSSGGRLTDTQYF.

This rearrangement joins TRBV4-3 to TRBJ2-5; D perhaps matches TRBD2 (6 bases). The germline V gene has CDR1 LGHNA and CDR2 YSLEER. Trimming removed 4 bases from V and 7 bases from J, with 16 bases in between. The CDR3 totals 14 residues. The CDR3 here is CASSPLGGEGTQYF. CDR3 DNA: TGCGCCAGCAGCCCCCTTGGAGGGGAAGGGACCCAGTACTTC.

V is TRBV4-1 and J is TRBJ1-5; D gene uncertain. The CDR3 spans 14 residues. Germline values: CDR1 MGHRA, CDR2 YSYEKL. V dropped 1 base and J dropped 9 bases, with 13 bases sitting between them. The CDR3 loop reads CASSQVPAGGPQHF. CDR3 nucleotide sequence: TGCGCCAGCAGCCAAGTTCCGGCGGGTGGGCCCCAGCATTTT.